This is a list of T cell receptor beta chains from one sample in a study of blood T cell repertoires in COVID-19. Clones were read by immunoSEQ multiplex PCR, and TCRdb kept only the in-frame ones, dropping some. The table records around 92,000 clones, approximately 79% of them present only once. What was sequenced was peripheral blood. The source is a man between 65 and 80 years old with COVID-19, enrolled during active disease. Both conserved end residues are part of each CDR3. A D gene is named only where the DNA matches it firmly. Part of the rows lack a size; the others show once, few, many or a class for expanded clones.

>TRBJ1-1|once|TRBD1|15|TRBV28
TGTGCCAGCAGTTTATGGGGGGACAGGAACACTGAAGCTTTCTTT
CASSLWGDRNTEAFF
>TRBJ1-6|-|TRBD1|16|TRBV5-1
TGCGCCAGCAGCCCCCGACAGGGCTCCTATAATTCACCCCTCCACTTT
CASSPRQGSYNSPLHF
>TRBJ2-1|few|-|14|TRBV27
TGTGCCAGCAGTTTGGGCAGGGGGGACAATGAGCAGTTCTTC
CASSLGRGDNEQFF
>TRBJ1-1|-|-|11|TRBV30
TGTGCCGGAAGACGGGGCACTGAAGCTTTCTTT
CAGRRGTEAFF
>TRBJ2-7|-|TRBD2|16|TRBV11-2
TGTGCCAGCAGCTTAGAAGCGGCTAGCGGGAGCTACGAGCAGTACTTC
CASSLEAASGSYEQYF
>TRBJ1-5|-|TRBD1|15|TRBV6-5
TGTGCCAGCAGGACAGGACAGGGGAATAATCAGCCCCAGCATTTT
CASRTGQGNNQPQHF
>TRBJ1-5|-|TRBD1|18|TRBV4-1
TGCGCCAGCAGCCAAGGAGCCAGTCGAGGGTTCAGGGGGATACCCCAGCATTTT
CASSQGASRGFRGIPQHF
>TRBJ2-4|-|TRBD1|15|TRBV5-4
TGTGCCAGCAGCTTGGGTGGACAGGGCAAAAACATTCAGTACTTC
CASSLGGQGKNIQYF
>TRBJ2-7|-|TRBD2|14|TRBV9
TGTGCCAGCAGTTCTCACGGGGGGTCCAACGAGCAGTACTTC
CASSSHGGSNEQYF
>TRBJ2-7|-|-|14|TRBV10-3
TGTGCCATCAGTCCACGAGTAGATTCCTACGAGCAGTACTTC
CAISPRVDSYEQYF
>TRBJ2-7|-|TRBD1|15|TRBV27
TGTGCCAGCAGTTGGGATTCGACAGGGGACTACGAGCAGTACTTC
CASSWDSTGDYEQYF
>TRBJ2-1|-|TRBD2|18|TRBV11-3
TGTGCCAGCAGCTTAGGGGGACTAGCGGGAGCCTCCTACAATGAGCAGTTCTTC
CASSLGGLAGASYNEQFF
>TRBJ1-6|few|-|16|TRBV5-6
TGTGCCAGCAGCTCTGGTGGGGGGGTATATAATTCACCCCTCCACTTT
CASSSGGGVYNSPLHF
>TRBJ1-5|-|-|13|TRBV2
TGTGCCAGCAGTGTAACGCCGGATCAGCCCCAGCATTTT
CASSVTPDQPQHF
>TRBJ1-2|-|-|17|TRBV9
TGTGCCAGCAGCGGAAGCCGACAGTCCCGTGATGATTATGGCTACACCTTC
CASSGSRQSRDDYGYTF
>TRBJ1-5|-|-|15|TRBV6-5
TGTGCCAGCAGACTCCTGGGGGCGCGAGATCAGCCCCAGCATTTT
CASRLLGARDQPQHF
>TRBJ2-1|-|-|12|TRBV28
TGTGCCAGCACGAGGTCCTACAATGAGCAGTTCTTC
CASTRSYNEQFF